These T cell receptor beta chains were read from a single sample in a study of OX40 agonist ivuxolimab in advanced cancers. Sequenced by immunoSEQ multiplex PCR; TCRdb stores in-frame clones only, minus some. This table holds more than 85,000 clones, roughly 90% found once. Sequences were derived from CD4+ or CD8+ T cells sorted from blood, sampled in a trial of the OX40 agonist ivuxolimab. The receptors originated from an adult with an advanced solid tumor such as melanoma, head and neck, liver or kidney cancer. Each CDR3 is given with its conserved first and last residue. The order of the fields is J gene, clone size, V gene, D gene, CDR3 DNA, CDR3 protein. The D gene is left open where the match is weak. Only part of the rows carry a size: once, few, many, or a class if the clone is expanded.

TRBJ2-5 - TRBV7-9 - TGTGCCAGCACCACTCAAAGAACCCAGTACTTC CASTTQRTQYF
TRBJ2-7 - TRBV7-8 TRBD1 TGTGCCAGCAGCTCGTACAGGGGAAACTACGAGCAGTACTTC CASSSYRGNYEQYF
TRBJ2-4 - TRBV5-1 TRBD2 TGCGCCAGCAGCCCGCAACTAGCGGGGGGCATTCAGTACTTC CASSPQLAGGIQYF
TRBJ2-7 - TRBV9 TRBD2 TGTGCCAGCAGCACCCGCCGGCGGGAGGGGATCGGGGAGCAGTACTTC CASSTRRREGIGEQYF
TRBJ2-5 few TRBV5-6 - TGTGCCAGCAGCCCAACCACCGGGGCATCGAAAGGCGAGACCCAGTACTTC CASSPTTGASKGETQYF
TRBJ2-7 - TRBV6-6 - TGTGCCAGCAGCCCTCTCCCCTACGAGCAGTACTTC CASSPLPYEQYF
TRBJ2-7 - TRBV7-2 TRBD2 TGTGCCAGCAGCTTACTAGCGGGAACCTACGAGCAGTACTTC CASSLLAGTYEQYF
TRBJ2-7 - TRBV9 - TGTGCCAGCGGGGCGGGCCCTTACGAGCAGTACTTC CASGAGPYEQYF
TRBJ2-2 - TRBV27 TRBD1 TGTGCCAGCAGTACCCGACAGGGGAACACCGGGGAGCTGTTTTTT CASSTRQGNTGELFF
TRBJ2-7 - TRBV2 TRBD1 TGTGCCAGCAATAAACAGGGGCTCCGCTCCTACGAGCAGTACTTC CASNKQGLRSYEQYF
TRBJ1-1 - TRBV5-1 TRBD1 TGCGCCAGCAGCAGGACAGGGGGCATGGACACTGAAGCTTTCTTT CASSRTGGMDTEAFF
TRBJ1-4 once TRBV11-2 - TGTGCCAGCAGCTTAGAACGTCGTAGGGGTGAAAAACTGTTTTTT CASSLERRRGEKLFF
TRBJ1-2 - TRBV19 TRBD1 TGTGCCAGTATCGACAGGGTCCATGGCTACACCTTC CASIDRVHGYTF
TRBJ1-2 - TRBV11-3 TRBD1 TGTGCCAGCAGCTTAGATAGACAGGGGGTGATAGCCCCGTATGGCTACACCTTC CASSLDRQGVIAPYGYTF
TRBJ1-1 - TRBV7-3 TRBD1 TGTGCCAGCAGCCGAGGGACAGGCGAGAACACTGAAGCTTTCTTT CASSRGTGENTEAFF
TRBJ2-2 - TRBV19 - TGTGCCAGTAGTACTTTTAGGGAGGCCGGGGAGCTGTTTTTT CASSTFREAGELFF
TRBJ2-3 - TRBV13 - TGTGCCAGCAGTCGTACTCGTGCTAGCACAGATACGCAGTATTTT CASSRTRASTDTQYF
TRBJ1-5 few TRBV7-4 - TGTGCCAGCAGCTTCTCGAGGGGTAATCAGCCCCAGCATTTT CASSFSRGNQPQHF
TRBJ2-5 - TRBV28 - TGTGCCAGCAGTTTGCCCCAGGCGGGGAATCAAGAGACCCAGTACTTC CASSLPQAGNQETQYF
TRBJ1-4 - TRBV10-1 - TGCGCCAGCAGACTCTACGTAGCAGAAAAACTGTTTTTT CASRLYVAEKLFF
TRBJ2-7 - TRBV7-9 - TGTGCCAGCAGCCTTCTGGGGGAGCTGTACTTC CASSLLGELYF
TRBJ2-7 - TRBV19 - TGTGCCAGTAGTATAGCCAGACAGAGCTACGAGCAGTACTTC CASSIARQSYEQYF
TRBJ2-5 - TRBV7-6 TRBD1 TGTGCCAGCAGTCATACCGGGACAGCCATATACGCGAACCAGTACTTC CASSHTGTAIYANQYF
TRBJ2-7 - TRBV6-6 TRBD2 TGTGCCAGCAGTACCGACAGCGGGAAGCAGTACTTC CASSTDSGKQYF
TRBJ1-5 - TRBV9 - TGTGCCAGCAGCGTAGAGGGTTCCCAGCCCCAGCATTTT CASSVEGSQPQHF
TRBJ2-1 - TRBV11-3 - TGTGCCAGCAGCCCCACAAGGGTCAATGGGCAGTTCTTC CASSPTRVNGQFF
TRBJ2-7 once TRBV29-1 - TGCAGCGTCCGTAGCTCCTACGAGCAGTACTTC CSVRSSYEQYF
TRBJ2-2 - TRBV5-1 - TGCGCCAGCAGCTTGTCAGCGCAGGGGTCCGGGGAGCTGTTTTTT CASSLSAQGSGELFF
TRBJ2-7 - TRBV29-1 TRBD2 TGCAGCGTTGATCCTAGCGGGAGTAGGTACGAGCAGTACTTC CSVDPSGSRYEQYF
TRBJ2-7 - TRBV11-2 - TGTGCCAGCAGCCCCGGGCAGGTACTGTCCTACGAGCAGTACTTC CASSPGQVLSYEQYF
TRBJ1-5 - TRBV18 - TGTGCCAGCTCACCCGATATGAATCAGCCCCAGCATTTT CASSPDMNQPQHF
TRBJ1-2 - TRBV4-3 - TGCGCCAGCAGCCAAGGCTTACAGGGTGTAGTGTATGGCTACACCTTC CASSQGLQGVVYGYTF
TRBJ1-1 - TRBV29-1 TRBD1 TGCAGCGTCGGACAGGGCCCTGGCACTGAAGCTTTCTTT CSVGQGPGTEAFF
TRBJ1-5 few TRBV15 - TGTGCCACCAGCCCAGGGGTGGACAATCAGCCCCAGCATTTT CATSPGVDNQPQHF
TRBJ1-5 - TRBV10-3 - TGTGCCATCAGTTCAGTAGGGGATCAGCCCCAGCATTTT CAISSVGDQPQHF
TRBJ1-6 - TRBV9 TRBD1 TGTGCCAGCAGCGCGAACAGGGGGGATAATTCACCCCTCCACTTT CASSANRGDNSPLHF
TRBJ1-1 few TRBV29-1 - TGCAGCGTTGTCGGTCCGGGGCAGACGAACACTGAAGCTTTCTTT CSVVGPGQTNTEAFF
TRBJ1-4 - TRBV29-1 - TGCAGCGTTTTAGACGGCTTACCAACTAATGAAAAACTGTTTTTT CSVLDGLPTNEKLFF
TRBJ1-1 - TRBV5-1 - TGCGCCAGCAGCTTGGCCACAGGGAAAGCTTTCTTT CASSLATGKAFF
TRBJ1-1 - TRBV6-4 - TGTGCCAGCAGCGAAAACAGTCCGGGCGCTGAAGCTTTCTTT CASSENSPGAEAFF
TRBJ2-1 - TRBV5-5 - TGTGCCAGCAGCGGGAATGAGCAGTTCTTC CASSGNEQFF
TRBJ2-3 - TRBV9 - TGTGCCAGCAGCGTAGGAGGGAGACAGATCACAGATACGCAGTATTTT CASSVGGRQITDTQYF
TRBJ2-7 - TRBV27 - TGTGCCAGCTCCCCCCGGCCGATTCGTTACGAGCAGTACTTC CASSPRPIRYEQYF
TRBJ2-3 - TRBV7-7 - TGTGCTAGCAGCCCCACCCCGGACAAAAGCACAGATACGCAGTATTTT CASSPTPDKSTDTQYF
TRBJ1-4 - TRBV11-1 - TGTGCCAGCAGTTGGACAGTTAATGAAAAACTGTTTTTT CASSWTVNEKLFF
TRBJ1-2 - TRBV5-4 TRBD1 TGTGCCAGCAGCTTGGCGGGACAGAACTATGGCTACACCTTC CASSLAGQNYGYTF
TRBJ1-6 once TRBV5-1 - TGCGCCAGCAGCTTCGGGGGAGGTAATTCACCCCTCCACTTT CASSFGGGNSPLHF
TRBJ2-7 once TRBV5-5 - TGTGCCAGCAGCCCCGTGACCCCCGCGTCCGCCGACACTTACGAGCAGTACTTC CASSPVTPASADTYEQYF
TRBJ2-1 - TRBV5-1 TRBD2 TGCGCCAGCAGCTTGCTTAGCGGGAGTCAAAATGAGCAGTTCTTC CASSLLSGSQNEQFF
TRBJ1-3 - TRBV11-3 TRBD1 TGTGCCAGCAGCACAGGGGCTGGAAACACCATATATTTT CASSTGAGNTIYF
TRBJ1-1 - TRBV28 TRBD1 TGTGCCAGCAGAACAGGGGGTGGCACTGAAGCTTTCTTT CASRTGGGTEAFF
TRBJ2-1 - TRBV25-1 TRBD2 TGTGCCAGCAGTGTCAGCGGGAGGGCTAATGAGCAGTTCTTC CASSVSGRANEQFF
TRBJ2-1 - TRBV29-1 TRBD1 TGCAGCGTTGAAGAGACGGGACAGGGAAATTATGAGCAGTTCTTC CSVEETGQGNYEQFF
TRBJ1-1 - TRBV27 - TGTGCCAGCAGTTATGGAGGCCGGAGCACTGAAGCTTTCTTT CASSYGGRSTEAFF
TRBJ2-5 once TRBV5-6 TRBD1 TGTGCCAGCAGCTGGGGGACAGGGGGCGAGACCCAGTACTTC CASSWGTGGETQYF
TRBJ1-4 - TRBV19 - TGTGCCAGTAAGGTCGGGGTGGCGGGTGAAAAACTGTTTTTT CASKVGVAGEKLFF
TRBJ1-2 - TRBV30 TRBD1 TGTGCCTGGAGTTCGGTTCAGGGACAGAGATTTAACTATGGCTACACCTTC CAWSSVQGQRFNYGYTF
TRBJ1-2 - TRBV14 - TGTGCCAGCAGCCAAGGAAACACCTATGGCTACACCTTC CASSQGNTYGYTF
TRBJ2-7 few TRBV7-3 - TGTGCCAGCAGCCCGGACAGAAGCTCCTACGAGCAGTACTTC CASSPDRSSYEQYF
TRBJ1-1 - TRBV18 - TGTGCCAGCTCATTGAGCGGGGGACTGAACACTGAAGCTTTCTTT CASSLSGGLNTEAFF